This TCR beta chain originates from a study of cytotoxic CD8 clonotypes in ibrutinib-treated CLL. Study in general: After a median of about six years, some 14 patients stayed remitted and approximately twelve progressed; responses had been partial in 24 and complete in 2. Findings of the study overall: Shared public clonotypes were rare, and on treatment they either got smaller or stayed the same.

In germline, CDR1 is SEHNR, CDR2 FQNEAQ (reference sequence). This CDR3 has 11 amino acids. Trimming removed 4 bases at V and 5 bases at J, with 2 bases between. In the case of this clone: Its specificity is not known.

Sequenced by immunoSEQ multiplex PCR; TCRdb stores in-frame clones only, minus some. The data show 200,000 to 250,000 clones, with 79% seen just once and roughly 11% held by the top ten. J is TRBJ2-2 and V is TRBV7-9; D gene ambiguous. Sequenced material: PBMCs, taken after 12 months of ibrutinib treatment. The source is a human donor with chronic lymphocytic leukemia. This CDR3 is CASSWTGELFF. The CDR3 coding sequence is TGTGCCAGCAGCTGGACCGGGGAGCTGTTTTTT.